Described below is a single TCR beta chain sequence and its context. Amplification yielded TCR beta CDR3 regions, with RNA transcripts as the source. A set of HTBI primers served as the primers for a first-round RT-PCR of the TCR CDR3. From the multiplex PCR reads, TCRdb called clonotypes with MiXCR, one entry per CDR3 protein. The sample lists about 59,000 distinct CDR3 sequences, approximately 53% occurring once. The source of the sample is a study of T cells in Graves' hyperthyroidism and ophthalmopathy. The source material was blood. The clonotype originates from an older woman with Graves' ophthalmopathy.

The CDR3 coding sequence is TGTGCCAGCAGCCAAAGCCCGGGAGGTTCACCCCTCCACTTT. It codes for CASSQSPGGSPLHF. The chain carries TRBV7-3 and TRBJ1-6, with D hard to call. Trimming removed 5 bases at V and 9 bases at J, with 14 bases between. Germline CDR1 SGHTA, CDR2 FQGTGA. The CDR3 has 14 amino acids.